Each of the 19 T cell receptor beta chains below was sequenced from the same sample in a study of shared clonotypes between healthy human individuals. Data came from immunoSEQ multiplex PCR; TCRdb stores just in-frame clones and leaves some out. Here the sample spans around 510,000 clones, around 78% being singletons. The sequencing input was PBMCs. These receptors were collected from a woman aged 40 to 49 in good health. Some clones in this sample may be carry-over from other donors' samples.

The CDR3 reads CASSLDRNSYNEQFF. CDR3 DNA: TGTGCCAGCAGCTTGGACAGAAACTCCTACAATGAGCAGTTCTTC. The rearrangement links TRBV5-4 to TRBJ2-1; D gene unclear. Germline values: CDR1 SGHNT, CDR2 YYREEE (reference sequence). The CDR3 runs 15 residues. Trimming shortened V by 0 bases and J by 0 bases, and 7 bases separated the two germline ends.

The CDR3 bases are TGTGCCAGCAGCCTCAGGGCCTACACCTCCTACGAGCAGTACTTC. This codes for CASSLRAYTSYEQYF. This rearrangement joins TRBV5-8 to TRBJ2-7; possible D gene TRBD1, 5 bases. The CDR3 length is 15 residues. Trimming stripped 4 bases from V and 0 bases from J, with 14 bases between. CDR1 is SGHTS, CDR2 YDEGEE, per germline. The full variable domain, completed using reference TRBV5-8 and TRBJ2-7, is EAGVTQSPTHLIKTRGQQATLRCSPISGHTSVYWYQQALGLGLQFLLWYDEGEERNRGNFPPRFSGRQFPNYSSELNVNALELEDSALYLCASSLRAYTSYEQYFGPGTRLTVT.

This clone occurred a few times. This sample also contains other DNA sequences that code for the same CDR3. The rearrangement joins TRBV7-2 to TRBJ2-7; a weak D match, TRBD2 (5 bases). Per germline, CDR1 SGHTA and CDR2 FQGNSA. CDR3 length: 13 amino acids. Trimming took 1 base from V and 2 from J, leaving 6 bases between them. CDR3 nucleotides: TGTGCCAGCAGCTTAGTCGGGACCTACGAGCAGTACTTC. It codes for CASSLVGTYEQYF.

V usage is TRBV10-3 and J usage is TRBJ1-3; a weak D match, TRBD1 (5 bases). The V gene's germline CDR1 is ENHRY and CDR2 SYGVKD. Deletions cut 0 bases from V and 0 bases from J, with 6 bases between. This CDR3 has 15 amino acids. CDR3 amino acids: CAISESGVSGNTIYF. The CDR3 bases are TGTGCCATCAGTGAGTCAGGGGTCTCTGGAAACACCATATATTTT.

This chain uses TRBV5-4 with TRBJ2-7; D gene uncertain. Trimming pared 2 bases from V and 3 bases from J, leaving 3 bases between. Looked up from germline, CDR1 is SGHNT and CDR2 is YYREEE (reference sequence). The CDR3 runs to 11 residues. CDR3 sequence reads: CASSFDYEQYF. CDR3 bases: TGTGCCAGCAGCTTTGACTACGAGCAGTACTTC.

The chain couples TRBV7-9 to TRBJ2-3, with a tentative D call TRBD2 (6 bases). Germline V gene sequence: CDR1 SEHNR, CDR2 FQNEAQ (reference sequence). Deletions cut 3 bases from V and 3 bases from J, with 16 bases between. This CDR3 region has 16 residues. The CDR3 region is CASSLGQGGWTDTQYF. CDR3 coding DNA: TGTGCCAGCAGCTTGGGGCAGGGAGGCTGGACAGATACGCAGTATTTT.

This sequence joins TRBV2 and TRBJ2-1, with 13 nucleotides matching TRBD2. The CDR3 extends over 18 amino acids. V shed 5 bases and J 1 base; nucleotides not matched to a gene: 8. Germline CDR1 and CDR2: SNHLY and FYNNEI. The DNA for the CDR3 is TGTGCCAGCAGTAGGGAACTAGCGGGAGGGCCTTCCTACAATGAGCAGTTCTTC. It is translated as CASSRELAGGPSYNEQFF.

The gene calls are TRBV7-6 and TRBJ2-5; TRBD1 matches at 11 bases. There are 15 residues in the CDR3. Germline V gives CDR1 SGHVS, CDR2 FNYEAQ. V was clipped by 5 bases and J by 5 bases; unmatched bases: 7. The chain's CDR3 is CASSLGQGEGETQYF. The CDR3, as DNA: TGTGCCAGCAGCCTGGGACAGGGGGAAGGGGAGACCCAGTACTTC.

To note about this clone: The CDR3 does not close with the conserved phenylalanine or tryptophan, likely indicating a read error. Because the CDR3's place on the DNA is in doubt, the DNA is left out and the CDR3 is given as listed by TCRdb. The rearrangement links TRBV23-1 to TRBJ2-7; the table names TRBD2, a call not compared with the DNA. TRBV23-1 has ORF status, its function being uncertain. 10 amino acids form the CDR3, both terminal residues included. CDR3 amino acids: CASTYSGGSE.

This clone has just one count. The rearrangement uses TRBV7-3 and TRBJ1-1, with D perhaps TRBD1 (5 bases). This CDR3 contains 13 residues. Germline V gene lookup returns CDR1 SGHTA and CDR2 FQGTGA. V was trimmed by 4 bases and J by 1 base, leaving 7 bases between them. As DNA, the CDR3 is TGTGCCAGCAGCTCCGGGACGAACACTGAAGCTTTCTTT. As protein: CASSSGTNTEAFF.

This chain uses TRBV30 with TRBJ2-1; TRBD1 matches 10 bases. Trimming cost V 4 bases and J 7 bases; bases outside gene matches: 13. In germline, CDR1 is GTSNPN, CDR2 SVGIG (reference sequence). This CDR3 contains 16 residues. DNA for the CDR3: TGTGCCTGGACGCACCGAGACAGGGGGCGTTGGAATGAGCAGTTCTTC. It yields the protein CAWTHRDRGRWNEQFF.

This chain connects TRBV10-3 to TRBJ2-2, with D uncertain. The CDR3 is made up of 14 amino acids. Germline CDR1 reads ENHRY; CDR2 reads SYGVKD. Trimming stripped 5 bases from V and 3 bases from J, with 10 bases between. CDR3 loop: CAISWTPDTGELFF. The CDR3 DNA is TGTGCCATCAGTTGGACCCCGGACACCGGGGAGCTGTTTTTT.

This CDR3 reads CSGWGPGMNTEAFF. The CDR3 coding sequence is TGCAGTGGGTGGGGGCCAGGGATGAACACTGAAGCTTTCTTT. The V call is TRBV29-1, the J call TRBJ1-1; D might be TRBD1 (6 bases). This CDR3 contains 14 residues. The germline V gene has CDR1 SQVTM and CDR2 ANQGSEA.

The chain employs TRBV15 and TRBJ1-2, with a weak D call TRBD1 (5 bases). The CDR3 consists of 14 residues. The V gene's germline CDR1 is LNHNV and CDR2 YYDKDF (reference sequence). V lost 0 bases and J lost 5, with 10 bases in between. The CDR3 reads CATSRDKGPYGYTF. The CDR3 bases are TGTGCCACCAGCAGAGATAAGGGGCCGTATGGCTACACCTTC.

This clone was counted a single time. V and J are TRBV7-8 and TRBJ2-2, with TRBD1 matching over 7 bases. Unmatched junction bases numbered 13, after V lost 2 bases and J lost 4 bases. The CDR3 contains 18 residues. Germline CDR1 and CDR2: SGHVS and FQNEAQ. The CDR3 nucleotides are TGTGCCAGCAGCTTACACGCACCGGGACAGCAAGCCACCGGGGAGCTGTTTTTT. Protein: CASSLHAPGQQATGELFF.

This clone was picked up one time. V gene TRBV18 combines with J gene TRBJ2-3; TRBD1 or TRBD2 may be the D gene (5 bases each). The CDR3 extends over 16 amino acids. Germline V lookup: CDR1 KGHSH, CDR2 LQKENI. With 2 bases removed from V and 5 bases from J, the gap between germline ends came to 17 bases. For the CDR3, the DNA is TGTGCCAGCTCACCAAATCAGGGAGCTATGGGAGATACGCAGTATTTT. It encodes CASSPNQGAMGDTQYF.

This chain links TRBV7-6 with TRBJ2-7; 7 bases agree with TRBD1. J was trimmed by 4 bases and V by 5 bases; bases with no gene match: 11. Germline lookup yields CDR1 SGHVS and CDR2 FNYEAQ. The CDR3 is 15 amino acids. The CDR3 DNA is TGTGCCAGCAGCCCGACTGTGGACAGGCCGTACGAGCAGTACTTC. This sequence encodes CASSPTVDRPYEQYF.

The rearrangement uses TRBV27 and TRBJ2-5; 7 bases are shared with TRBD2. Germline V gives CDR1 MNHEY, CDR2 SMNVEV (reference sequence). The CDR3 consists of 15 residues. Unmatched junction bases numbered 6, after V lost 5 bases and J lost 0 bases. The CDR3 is CASSTGGGYQETQYF. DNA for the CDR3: TGTGCCAGCAGTACTGGGGGGGGGTACCAAGAGACCCAGTACTTC.

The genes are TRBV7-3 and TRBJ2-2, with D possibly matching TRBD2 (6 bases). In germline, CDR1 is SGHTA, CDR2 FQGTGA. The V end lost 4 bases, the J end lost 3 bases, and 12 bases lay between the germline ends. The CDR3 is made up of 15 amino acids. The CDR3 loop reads CASSSRDFHTGELFF. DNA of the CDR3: TGTGCCAGCAGCTCTCGGGACTTTCACACCGGGGAGCTGTTTTTT. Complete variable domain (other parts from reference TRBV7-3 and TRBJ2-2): GAGVSQTPSNKVTEKGKYVELRCDPISGHTALYWYRQSLGQGPEFLIYFQGTGAADDSGLPNDRFFAVRPEGSVSTLKIQRTERGDSAVYLCASSSRDFHTGELFFGEGSRLTVL.